The sample holds many counts of the clone carrying this T cell receptor (beta chain). Its antigen is not identified. This entry is derived from a study of T cells after posttransplantation cyclophosphamide. Overall study findings and caveats: Recipient CMV seropositivity and CMV reactivation strongly tracked TRB clonality. TRB overlap between skin or GI tissue T cells and blood was limited.

A marrow graft followed busulfan-fludarabine conditioning, with cyclophosphamide on days +3 and +4. The protocol was immunoSEQ multiplex PCR, while the TCRdb copy is restricted to in-frame clones and leaves out a portion. Sampling found over 10,000 clones, none seen once. The germline CDR1 and CDR2 sequences are SGHNT and YYREEE (reference sequence). This CDR3 is 17 amino acids long. Trimming removed 4 bases from V and 3 bases from J; junction bases left unmatched: 8. The J gene is TRBJ1-3, the V gene TRBV5-4, with 12 nucleotides matching TRBD1. The sequencing used PBMCs, collected after allogeneic stem cell transplant with posttransplant cyclophosphamide. The receptor was isolated from a female patient aged 35-55 years who received an allogeneic stem cell transplant from an unrelated donor, was CMV-positive, and had acute GVHD only. Among the T cells, some may be from the graft donor. CDR3 in amino acids: CASSGGTGGLFGNTIYF. The CDR3 nucleotides are TGTGCCAGCAGCGGGGGGACAGGGGGCCTCTTTGGAAACACCATATATTTT.